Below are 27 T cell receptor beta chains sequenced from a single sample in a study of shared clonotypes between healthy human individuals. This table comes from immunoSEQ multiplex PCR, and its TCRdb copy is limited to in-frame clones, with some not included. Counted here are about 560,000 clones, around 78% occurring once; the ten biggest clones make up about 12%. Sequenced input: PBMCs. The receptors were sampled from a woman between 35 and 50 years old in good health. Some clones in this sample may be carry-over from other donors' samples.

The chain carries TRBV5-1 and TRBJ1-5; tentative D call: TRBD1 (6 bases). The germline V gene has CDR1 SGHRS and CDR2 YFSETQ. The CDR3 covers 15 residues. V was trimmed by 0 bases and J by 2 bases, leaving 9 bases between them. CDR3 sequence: CASSLEGVGNQPQHF. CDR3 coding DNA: TGCGCCAGCAGCTTGGAGGGGGTTGGCAATCAGCCCCAGCATTTT.

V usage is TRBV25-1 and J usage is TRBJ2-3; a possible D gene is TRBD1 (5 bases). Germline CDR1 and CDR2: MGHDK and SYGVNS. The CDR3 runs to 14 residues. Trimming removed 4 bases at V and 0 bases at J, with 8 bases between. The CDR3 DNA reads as TGTGCCAGCAGTGTAGGGGTCAGCACAGATACGCAGTATTTT. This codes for CASSVGVSTDTQYF. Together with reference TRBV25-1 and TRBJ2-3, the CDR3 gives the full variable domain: EADIYQTPRYLVIGTGKKITLECSQTMGHDKMYWYQQDPGMELHLIHYSYGVNSTEKGDLSSESTVSRIRTEHFPLTLESARPSHTSQYLCASSVGVSTDTQYFGPGTRLTVL.

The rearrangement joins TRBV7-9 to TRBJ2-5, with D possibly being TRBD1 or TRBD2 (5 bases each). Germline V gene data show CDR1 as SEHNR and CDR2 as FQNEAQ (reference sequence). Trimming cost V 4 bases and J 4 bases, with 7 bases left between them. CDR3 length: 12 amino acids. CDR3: CASSSGTETQYF. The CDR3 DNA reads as TGTGCCAGCAGCTCCGGGACAGAGACCCAGTACTTC.

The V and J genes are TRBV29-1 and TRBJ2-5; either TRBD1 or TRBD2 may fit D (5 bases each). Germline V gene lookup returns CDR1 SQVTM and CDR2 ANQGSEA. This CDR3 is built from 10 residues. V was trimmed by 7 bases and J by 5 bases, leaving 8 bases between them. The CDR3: CSARDETQYF. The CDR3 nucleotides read TGCAGCGCACGGGACGAGACCCAGTACTTC.

CDR3: CASSLAPDLGQGNQPQHF. The CDR3 DNA is TGTGCCAGCAGCTTAGCTCCCGATCTGGGACAGGGGAATCAGCCCCAGCATTTT. The chain combines TRBV7-9 with TRBJ1-5, with 10 bases aligning to TRBD1. Germline loops: CDR1 SEHNR, CDR2 FQNEAQ (reference sequence). This CDR3 has 18 residues. V lost 0 bases, J lost 4 bases, and 9 bases stayed unmatched.

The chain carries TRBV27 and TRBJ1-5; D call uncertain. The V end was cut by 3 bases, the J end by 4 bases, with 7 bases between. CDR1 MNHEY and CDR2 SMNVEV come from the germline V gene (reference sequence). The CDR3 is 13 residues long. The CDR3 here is CASSFSRNQPQHF. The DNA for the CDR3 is TGTGCCAGCAGTTTCAGTCGGAATCAGCCCCAGCATTTT.

CDR3 nucleotides: TGTGCCAGCAGCTTGGGTAGCGGGAACGAGCAGTACTTC. Amino acid sequence: CASSLGSGNEQYF. This chain uses TRBV5-6 with TRBJ2-5, with TRBD2 identical over 8 bases. Matching the DNA end better, TRBJ2-7 makes the J call doubtful. Germline values: CDR1 SGHDT, CDR2 YYEEEE. This CDR3 spans 13 amino acids.

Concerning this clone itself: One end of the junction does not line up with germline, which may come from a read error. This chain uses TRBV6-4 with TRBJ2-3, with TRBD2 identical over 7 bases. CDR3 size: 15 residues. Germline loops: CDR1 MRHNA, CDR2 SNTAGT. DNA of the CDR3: TGTGCCAGCCGTGAACGAGGCGGGAGCTCAGATACGCAGTATTTT. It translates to CASRERGGSSDTQYF.

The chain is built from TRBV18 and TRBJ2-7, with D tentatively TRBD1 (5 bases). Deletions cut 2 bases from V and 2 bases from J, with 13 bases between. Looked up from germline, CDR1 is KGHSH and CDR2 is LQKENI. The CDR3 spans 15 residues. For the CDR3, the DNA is TGTGCCAGCTCACCATTTGGGGCAGCCACCTACGAGCAGTACTTC. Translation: CASSPFGAATYEQYF.

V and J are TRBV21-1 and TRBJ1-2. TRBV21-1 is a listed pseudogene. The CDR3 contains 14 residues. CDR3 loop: CASSTPGPNYGYTF. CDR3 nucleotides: TGTGCCAGCAGCACACCGGGCCCCAACTATGGCTACACCTTC.

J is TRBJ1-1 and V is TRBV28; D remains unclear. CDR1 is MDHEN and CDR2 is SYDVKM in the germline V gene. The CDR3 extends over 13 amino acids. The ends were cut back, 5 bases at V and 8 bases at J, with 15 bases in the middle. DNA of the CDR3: TGTGCCAGCAGTACTCCTAATGGCCTAGAAGCTTTCTTT. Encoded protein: CASSTPNGLEAFF.

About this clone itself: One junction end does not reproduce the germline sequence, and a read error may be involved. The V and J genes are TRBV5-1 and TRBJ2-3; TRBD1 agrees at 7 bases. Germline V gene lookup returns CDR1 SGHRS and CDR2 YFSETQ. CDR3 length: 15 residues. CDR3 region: CASSPETGVYDTLYF. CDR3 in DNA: TGCGCCAGCAGCCCGGAAACAGGGGTGTACGATACGCTGTATTTT.

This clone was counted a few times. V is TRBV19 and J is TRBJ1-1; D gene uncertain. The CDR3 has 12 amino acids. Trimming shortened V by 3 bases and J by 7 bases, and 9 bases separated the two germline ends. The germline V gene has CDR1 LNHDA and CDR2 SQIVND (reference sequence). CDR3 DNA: TGTGCCAGTAGTATCTCAGCCTTTGAAGCTTTCTTT. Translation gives CASSISAFEAFF.

The CDR3 DNA follows: TGTGCCAGCAGTGAAGCCCATTCAGAGGATCCCTATGGCTACACCTTC. Translating gives CASSEAHSEDPYGYTF. The chain combines TRBV6-1 with TRBJ1-2; unclear D gene. Deletions cut 0 bases from V and 4 bases from J, with 15 bases between. This CDR3 has 16 residues. Germline CDR1 reads MNHNS; CDR2 reads SASEGT.

The CDR3 loop is CASSSGYEQYF. The CDR3 DNA reads as TGTGCCAGCAGCTCGGGGTACGAGCAGTACTTC. This rearrangement joins TRBV2 to TRBJ2-7; D possibly corresponds to TRBD2 (5 bases). The CDR3 contains 11 residues. Germline V gives CDR1 SNHLY, CDR2 FYNNEI. Trimming removed 6 bases from V and 4 bases from J, with 7 bases in between.

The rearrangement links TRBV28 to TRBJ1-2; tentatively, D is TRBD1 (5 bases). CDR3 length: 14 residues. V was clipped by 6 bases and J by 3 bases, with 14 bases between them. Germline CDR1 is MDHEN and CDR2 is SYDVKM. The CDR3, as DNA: TGTGCCAGCAGCCCAATGGGGGAGGACTATGGCTACACCTTC. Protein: CASSPMGEDYGYTF.

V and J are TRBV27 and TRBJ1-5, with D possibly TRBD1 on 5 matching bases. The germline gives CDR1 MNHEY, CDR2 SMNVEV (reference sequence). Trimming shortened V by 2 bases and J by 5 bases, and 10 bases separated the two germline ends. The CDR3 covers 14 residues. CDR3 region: CASSLVQGYQPQHF. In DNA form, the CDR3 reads TGTGCCAGCAGTTTAGTCCAGGGTTATCAGCCCCAGCATTTT.

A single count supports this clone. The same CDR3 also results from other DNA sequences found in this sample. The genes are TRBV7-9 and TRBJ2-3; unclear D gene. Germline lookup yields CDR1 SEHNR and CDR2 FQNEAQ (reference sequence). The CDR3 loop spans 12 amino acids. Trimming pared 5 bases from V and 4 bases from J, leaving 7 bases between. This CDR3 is CASSLDADTQYF. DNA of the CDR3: TGTGCCAGCAGCCTAGATGCAGATACGCAGTATTTT.

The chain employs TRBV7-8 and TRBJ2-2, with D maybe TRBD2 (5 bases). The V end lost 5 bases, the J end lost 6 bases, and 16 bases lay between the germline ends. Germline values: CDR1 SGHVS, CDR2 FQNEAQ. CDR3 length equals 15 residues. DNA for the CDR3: TGTGCCAGCAGCCAGATCACTAGTAGTGCCGGGGAGCTGTTTTTT. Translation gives CASSQITSSAGELFF.

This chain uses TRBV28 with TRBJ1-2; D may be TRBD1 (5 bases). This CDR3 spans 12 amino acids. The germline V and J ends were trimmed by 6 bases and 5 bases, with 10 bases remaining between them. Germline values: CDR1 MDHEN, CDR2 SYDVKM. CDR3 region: CASSQGRYGYTF. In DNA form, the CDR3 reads TGTGCCAGCAGCCAGGGACGGTATGGCTACACCTTC.

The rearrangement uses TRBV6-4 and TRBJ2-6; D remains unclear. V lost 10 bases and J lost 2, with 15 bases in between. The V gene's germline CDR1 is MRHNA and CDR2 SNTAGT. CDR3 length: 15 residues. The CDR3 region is CATFRSPPGANVLTF. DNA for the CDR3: TGTGCCACCTTCCGGAGTCCCCCTGGGGCCAACGTCCTGACTTTC.

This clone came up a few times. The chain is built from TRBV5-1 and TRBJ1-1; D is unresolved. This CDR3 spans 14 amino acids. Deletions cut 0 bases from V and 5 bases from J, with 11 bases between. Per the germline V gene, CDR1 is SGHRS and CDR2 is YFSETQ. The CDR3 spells CASSLEAGWTEAFF. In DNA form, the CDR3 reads TGCGCCAGCAGCTTGGAGGCGGGTTGGACTGAAGCTTTCTTT.

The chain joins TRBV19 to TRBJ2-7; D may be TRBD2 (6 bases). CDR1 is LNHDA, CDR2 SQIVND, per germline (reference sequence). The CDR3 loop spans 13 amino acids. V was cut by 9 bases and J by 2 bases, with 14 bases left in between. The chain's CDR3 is CASRRASTYEQYF. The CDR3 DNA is TGTGCCAGCCGGAGGGCCTCAACCTACGAGCAGTACTTC.

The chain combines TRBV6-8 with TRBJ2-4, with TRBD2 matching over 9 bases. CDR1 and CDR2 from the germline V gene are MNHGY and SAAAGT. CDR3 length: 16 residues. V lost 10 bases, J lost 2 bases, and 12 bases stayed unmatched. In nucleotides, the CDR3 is TGTGCCATCCCGACCGAGCGGGAGGACCCCAAAAACATTCAGTACTTC. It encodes CAIPTEREDPKNIQYF.

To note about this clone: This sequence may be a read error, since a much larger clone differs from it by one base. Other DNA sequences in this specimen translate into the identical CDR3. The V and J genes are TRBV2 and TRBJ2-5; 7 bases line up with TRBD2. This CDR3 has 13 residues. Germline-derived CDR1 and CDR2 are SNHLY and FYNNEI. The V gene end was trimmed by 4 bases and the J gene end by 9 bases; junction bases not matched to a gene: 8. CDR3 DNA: TGTGCCAGCAGTGGGATCCCCCGGGGGGCCCAGTACTTC. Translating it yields CASSGIPRGAQYF.

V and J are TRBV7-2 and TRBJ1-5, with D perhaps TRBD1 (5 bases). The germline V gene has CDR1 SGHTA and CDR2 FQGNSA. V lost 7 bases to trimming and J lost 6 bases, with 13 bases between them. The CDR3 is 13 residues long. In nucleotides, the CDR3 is TGTGCCAGCACCACCCAGGGCGGTCAGCCCCAGCATTTT. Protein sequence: CASTTQGGQPQHF.

The CDR3 loop is CASSFLYGETQYF. The CDR3 DNA follows: TGTGCCAGCAGCTTCCTCTATGGGGAGACCCAGTACTTC. V and J are TRBV7-3 and TRBJ2-5; D is ambiguous. This CDR3 spans 13 amino acids. V was cut by 3 bases and J by 5 bases, with 10 bases left in between. Germline CDR1 reads SGHTA; CDR2 reads FQGTGA.